This T cell receptor beta chain was recorded in a study of identical twins. Study outcomes and limitations: Among beta out-of-frame sequences, excess sharing between twins appeared weaker.

Notes on this clonotype: Its cognate antigen is unknown.

In every case, the donor was a healthy Caucasian. One entry per CDR3 protein, called by TCRdb with MiXCR from the 5' RACE reads. The sample has some 1,600,000 distinct CDR3 sequences; under 35% are singletons. This CDR3 spans 17 amino acids. The germline V gene encodes CDR1 LGHDT and CDR2 YNNKEL (reference sequence). V gave up 0 bases and J gave up 3 bases, with 15 bases separating them. The genes are TRBV3-1 and TRBJ1-3; no clear D. This receptor was taken from a newborn girl in good health. Sequenced sample: cord blood. DNA of the CDR3: TGTGCCAGCAGCCAAGATTCAGTTGGTTTCGATGGAAACACCATATATTTT. This sequence encodes CASSQDSVGFDGNTIYF. Full variable domain (rest looked up from reference TRBV3-1 and TRBJ1-3): DTAVSQTPKYLVTQMGNDKSIKCEQNLGHDTMYWYKQDSKKFLKIMFSYNNKELIINETVPNRFSPKSPDKAHLNLHINSLELGDSAVYFCASSQDSVGFDGNTIYFGEGSWLTVV.